This T cell receptor (beta chain) was sequenced during a study of T-cell reconstitution after alpha-beta-depleted transplantation in children. Study-level findings and limits: The origin of alpha-beta T cells about two months after transplant was reportedly several hundred expanded graft clones.

Preparation of the TCRbeta library used unique molecular identifiers. TCRdb analysed the PCR reads with MiXCR anew, one entry per CDR3 protein. The repertoire has fewer than 700,000 distinct CDR3 sequences, approximately 13% of them found once; the top ten carry 2% to 2.5%. Trimming at V came to 2 bases and at J to 3 bases, leaving 2 bases not matched to a gene. The CDR3 has 16 residues. Germline V gene sequence: CDR1 MDHEN, CDR2 SYDVKM. This clonotype was seen a handful of times. What it recognizes is unknown. The V gene is TRBV28, the J gene TRBJ2-6, with 9 positions matching TRBD1. The receptor was derived from a male patient between 5 and 17 years old who had a stem cell transplant for acute myeloid leukemia, so the T cells may come from the graft donor. Source: PBMCs, mostly from graft donor cells, taken 360 days after TCRalphabeta/CD19-depleted stem cell transplant. The CDR3 is CASSLRTGVGANVLTF. The CDR3 DNA reads TGTGCCAGCAGTTTAAGGACAGGGGTTGGGGCCAACGTCCTGACTTTC.